One and the same sample provided the 21 T cell receptor beta chains below, sequenced in a study of patients and donors after allogeneic stem cell transplantation. Using its own MiXCR run on the RT-PCR reads, TCRdb lists one record per CDR3 protein. Seen here are about 200,000 distinct CDR3 sequences, 38% observed once, and the top ten hold 11%. The sequencing input was blood, either unsorted or a sorted T cell fraction (not recorded which). All receptors derive from a human donor who was either an allogeneic HSCT recipient or a stem cell or donor lymphocyte infusion donor (not recorded which). It is not recorded whose cells these are; they may come from a transplant donor.

This chain joins TRBV27 and TRBJ2-3; D may match TRBD1 or TRBD2 (5 bases each). V dropped 4 bases and J dropped 1 base, with 12 bases sitting between them. This CDR3 is 15 amino acids long. Per germline, CDR1 MNHEY and CDR2 SMNVEV (reference sequence). This CDR3 is CASSSGPRGTDTQYF. In nucleotides, the CDR3 is TGTGCCAGCAGTTCGGGACCGCGGGGCACAGATACGCAGTATTTT.

The chain uses TRBV28 and TRBJ1-5; 9 nucleotides agree with TRBD1. The V gene's germline CDR1 is MDHEN and CDR2 SYDVKM. J gave up 7 bases and V 6 bases, and 10 bases lay outside the gene matches. The CDR3 consists of 15 residues. Here the CDR3 reads CASSPGGTGRQPQHF. The CDR3 DNA reads TGTGCCAGCAGCCCAGGTGGGACAGGGCGACAGCCCCAGCATTTT.

The chain's CDR3 is CSARDQGEKLFF. CDR3 DNA sequence: TGCAGTGCTAGAGATCAAGGGGAAAAACTGTTTTTT. The chain joins TRBV20-1 to TRBJ1-4, with no clear D. Looked up from germline, CDR1 is DFQATT and CDR2 is SNEGSKA (reference sequence). Trimming removed 0 bases from V and 8 bases from J, with 7 bases in between. The CDR3 loop spans 12 amino acids.

The chain recombines TRBV27 with TRBJ1-1; D may be TRBD1 (6 bases). V was trimmed by 6 bases and J by 5 bases, leaving 13 bases between them. This CDR3 is built from 13 residues. In germline, CDR1 is MNHEY, CDR2 SMNVEV (reference sequence). This chain's CDR3 is CASSVTGRTEAFF. CDR3 coding DNA: TGTGCCAGCAGCGTTACAGGGAGGACTGAAGCTTTCTTT.

The chain links TRBV6-6 to TRBJ2-1, with D tentatively TRBD2 (5 bases). This CDR3 comprises 15 residues. Germline V gene data show CDR1 as MNHNY and CDR2 as SVGAGI (reference sequence). The ends were cut back, 0 bases at V and 8 bases at J, with 14 bases in the middle. CDR3 region: CASSYSRVTVDEQFF. CDR3 nucleotides: TGTGCCAGCAGTTACTCGAGGGTTACGGTCGATGAGCAGTTCTTC.

This clonotype has only a few counts. The rearrangement uses TRBV29-1 and TRBJ1-1; D is uncertain. V lost 6 bases to trimming and J lost 0 bases, with 11 bases between them. Per the germline V gene, CDR1 is SQVTM and CDR2 is ANQGSEA. This CDR3 region has 13 residues. The CDR3 reads CSVYVSMNTEAFF. CDR3 sequence (DNA): TGCAGCGTGTATGTATCCATGAACACTGAAGCTTTCTTT.

The rearrangement uses TRBV20-1 and TRBJ1-1; 8 nucleotides line up with TRBD1. Trimming cost V 3 bases and J 3 bases; bases outside gene matches: 6. The CDR3 length is 14 residues. Germline CDR1 and CDR2: DFQATT and SNEGSKA (reference sequence). The CDR3 region has the DNA TGCAGTGCTAGCGCAGGGGGCGAGGACACTGAAGCTTTCTTT. Translated: CSASAGGEDTEAFF.

The V and J genes are TRBV4-1 and TRBJ2-1, with 8 positions matching TRBD1. V trimming: 0 bases; J trimming: 0 bases; junction bases outside the gene matches: 13. Germline-derived CDR1 and CDR2 are MGHRA and YSYEKL. The CDR3 has 20 residues. CDR3 sequence: CASSQDIVPRTGSSYNEQFF. CDR3 sequence (DNA): TGCGCCAGCAGCCAAGATATAGTCCCTCGGACAGGGAGCTCCTACAATGAGCAGTTCTTC.

This chain links TRBV27 with TRBJ1-6, with D tentatively TRBD1 (5 bases). V was shortened by 4 bases and J by 3 bases, with 10 bases between the two germline ends. This CDR3 spans 15 amino acids. In germline, CDR1 is MNHEY, CDR2 SMNVEV (reference sequence). This CDR3 reads CASSSAQVYNSPLHF. CDR3 coding DNA: TGTGCCAGCAGTTCCGCACAGGTCTATAATTCACCCCTCCACTTT.

V and J are TRBV28 and TRBJ2-7; 8 bases are a match to TRBD2. From germline, CDR1 is MDHEN and CDR2 SYDVKM. V lost 10 bases, J lost 2 bases, and 7 bases stayed unmatched. The CDR3 is 13 amino acids. CDR3 in DNA: TGTGCCACCACAGACGGGGGGGCCTACGAGCAGTACTTC. Protein: CATTDGGAYEQYF.

The chain uses TRBV5-1 and TRBJ1-1, with D hard to call. With 6 bases removed from V and 3 bases from J, the gap between germline ends came to 18 bases. The CDR3 contains 15 residues. CDR1 and CDR2 (germline): SGHRS, YFSETQ. The CDR3 DNA sequence: TGCGCCAGCACCACTTACGGGCAATGGGACACTGAAGCTTTCTTT. This codes for CASTTYGQWDTEAFF.

The chain links TRBV29-1 to TRBJ1-5; unclear D gene. The CDR3 runs to 15 residues. Looked up from germline, CDR1 is SQVTM and CDR2 is ANQGSEA. V was clipped by 2 bases and J by 1 base, with 12 bases between them. The DNA for the CDR3 is TGCAGCGTTGAAATGGGGAGAGACAGCAATCAGCCCCAGCATTTT. Translated, it gives CSVEMGRDSNQPQHF. The full variable domain, with the rest looked up from reference TRBV29-1 and TRBJ1-5, is SAVISQKPSRDICQRGTSLTIQCQVDSQVTMMFWYRQQPGQSLTLIATANQGSEATYESGFVIDKFPISRPNLTFSTLTVSNMSPEDSSIYLCSVEMGRDSNQPQHFGDGTRLSIL.

This clonotype showed up just a few times. The chain is built from TRBV10-3 and TRBJ2-7, with a possible D match to TRBD1 (6 bases). The ends were cut back, 11 bases at V and 5 bases at J, with 16 bases in the middle. Per the germline V gene, CDR1 is ENHRY and CDR2 is SYGVKD. The CDR3 totals 12 residues. In nucleotides, the CDR3 is TGTGCCTCCCAGGGGTCTAGCCACGAGCAGTACTTC. This sequence encodes CASQGSSHEQYF.

This clonotype has more than one count but fewer than ten. The chain combines TRBV12-3 or TRBV12-4 with TRBJ2-5, with D uncertain. CDR3 size: 15 residues. Trimming took off 7 bases at V and 3 bases at J, with 18 bases between the two ends. CDR3 nucleotides: TGTGCCAGCACCACCGGGTGGGTGCTAGAAGAGACCCAGTACTTC. This gives the protein CASTTGWVLEETQYF.

The chain combines TRBV5-5 with TRBJ1-2, with D unresolved. The germline V and J ends were trimmed by 1 base and 2 bases, with 9 bases remaining between them. The CDR3 sequence is 14 residues long. From germline, CDR1 is SGHKS and CDR2 YYEKEE (reference sequence). As DNA, the CDR3 is TGTGCCAGCAGCTTGAGCGTTCCAAACTATGGCTACACCTTC. This encodes CASSLSVPNYGYTF.

Worth noting for this clonotype: With a much larger clone just one base away, this may be a read error. This chain joins TRBV12-3 or TRBV12-4 and TRBJ2-5, with TRBD1 matching over 8 bases. With V trimmed by 6 bases and J by 10 bases, 7 bases remained unmatched. CDR3 size: 12 residues. The CDR3 sequence is CASRSDRVDQYF. The CDR3 coding sequence is TGTGCCAGCAGATCGGACAGGGTGGACCAGTACTTC.

This clonotype has a handful of counts. The CDR3 loop reads CASTAQGANTEAFF. The CDR3, as DNA: TGTGCCAGCACTGCCCAGGGGGCGAACACTGAAGCTTTCTTT. The chain employs TRBV6-5 and TRBJ1-1, with 8 nucleotides matching TRBD1. With V trimmed by 7 bases and J by 1 base, 5 bases remained unmatched. Germline V gene data show CDR1 as MNHEY and CDR2 as SVGAGI. CDR3 length: 14 amino acids.

In its sample, this clonotype was seen a few times. V usage is TRBV12-3 or TRBV12-4 and J usage is TRBJ2-6; D ambiguous. This CDR3 contains 14 residues. The V and J ends lost 7 bases and 0 bases respectively, with 7 bases between them. CDR3 in amino acids: CASTRVSGANVLTF. CDR3 sequence (DNA): TGTGCCAGCACTAGGGTCTCTGGGGCCAACGTCCTGACTTTC.

This clonotype has only a few counts. Here the CDR3 reads CATSRDQGFGNTIYF. CDR3 DNA: TGTGCCACCAGCAGGGATCAGGGGTTTGGAAACACCATATATTTT. The V and J genes are TRBV15 and TRBJ1-3; D may be TRBD1 (6 bases). The CDR3 runs to 15 residues. Trimming cost V 3 bases and J 3 bases, with 12 bases left between them. Germline CDR1 and CDR2: LNHNV and YYDKDF (reference sequence). Supplemented by reference TRBV15 and TRBJ1-3, the full variable domain reads DAMVIQNPRYQVTQFGKPVTLSCSQTLNHNVMYWYQQKSSQAPKLLFHYYDKDFNNEADTPDNFQSRRPNTSFCFLDIRSPGLGDTAMYLCATSRDQGFGNTIYFGEGSWLTVV.

This chain uses TRBV7-6 with TRBJ2-7; 7 bases align to TRBD2. The CDR3 extends over 15 amino acids. CDR1 and CDR2 from the germline V gene are SGHVS and FNYEAQ. Unmatched junction bases numbered 12, after V lost 5 bases and J lost 5 bases. CDR3 loop: CASSRLTREDNEQYF. In DNA form, the CDR3 reads TGTGCCAGCAGCCGACTCACCCGGGAGGACAACGAGCAGTACTTC. Using reference TRBV7-6 and TRBJ2-7 for the parts outside the CDR3, the full variable domain is GAGVSQSPRYKVTKRGQDVALRCDPISGHVSLYWYRQALGQGPEFLTYFNYEAQQDKSGLPNDRFSAERPEGSISTLTIQRTEQRDSAMYRCASSRLTREDNEQYFGPGTRLTVT.

This chain links TRBV3-1 with TRBJ2-3; 9 bases map to TRBD2. Germline CDR1 LGHDT, CDR2 YNNKEL (reference sequence). This CDR3 is built from 14 residues. The ends lost 4 bases at V and 4 bases at J; junction bases unmatched: 3. The CDR3 bases are TGTGCCAGCAGCCGGACTAGCGTTTCAGATACGCAGTATTTT. It specifies CASSRTSVSDTQYF.